This TCR beta chain came from a study of T cell responses to AZD1222 COVID-19 vaccine. Study-level background: Pooled samples include second doses given at about 4 or 12 weeks. The study's findings and limits: No day 14 peak samples; only post-peak repertoires were characterized.

Of note for this clone: Its antigen is still unknown.

Method: immunoSEQ multiplex PCR; TCRdb's copy keeps in-frame clones and lacks some. Of 90,000 to 100,000 clones listed, 70% to 90% are singletons. From germline, CDR1 is MDHEN and CDR2 SYDVKM. The CDR3 has 15 amino acids. The V end was cut by 3 bases, the J end by 8 bases, with 19 bases between. This material consisted of peripheral blood, taken on day 0 of AZD1222 vaccination. The gene calls are TRBV28 and TRBJ1-2; D gene ambiguous. The receptor was derived from an adult in good health. CDR3 DNA: TGTGCCAGCAGTTTGCAGCAGGTCATAGGGATAGGCTACACCTTC. This translates into CASSLQQVIGIGYTF.